The next 2 T cell receptor beta chains were all read from a single sample in a study of post-analysis software for immune sequencing data. Study-level results: Patients used about 5 TRBV segments, including TRBV5-6, TRBV5-1 and TRBV20-1, more often than controls.

These receptors lack a known antigen. Carried by the TCR beta cDNA libraries were unique molecular identifiers. In TCRdb, the PCR reads were re-called with MiXCR into one record per CDR3 protein. The repertoire has about 800,000 distinct CDR3 sequences, 25% to 30% of them found once; the top ten carry approximately 0.6%. The sequenced sample consisted of blood. These receptors all come from a girl aged 5 to 17 with multiple sclerosis.

As concerns this clonotype: One end of the junction fails to match germline, which may point to a read error. This chain connects TRBV7-7 to TRBJ2-2, with 8 positions matching TRBD2. Germline values: CDR1 SSHAT, CDR2 FNYEAQ (reference sequence). There are 16 residues in the CDR3. CDR3 loop: CASSLGLEFLSGELFF. CDR3 nucleotide sequence: TGTGCTAGCAGCTTGGGACTAGAGTTTCTATCCGGGGAGCTGTTTTTT.

The chain combines TRBV5-1 with TRBJ2-2; TRBD2 aligns across 14 bases. Germline values: CDR1 SGHRS, CDR2 YFSETQ. Trimming at V came to 3 bases and at J to 1 base, leaving 5 bases not matched to a gene. The CDR3 sequence is 18 residues long. CDR3: CASSSGLAGAMNTGELFF. CDR3 DNA: TGCGCCAGCAGCTCGGGACTAGCGGGGGCCATGAACACCGGGGAGCTGTTTTTT.